These T cell receptor beta chains were read from a single sample in a study of post-analysis software for immune sequencing data. MiXCR, run by TCRdb on the PCR reads, gives a single entry per CDR3 protein. The sample yields some 700,000 distinct CDR3 sequences, 59% seen once. The sequenced sample consisted of blood. These receptor sequences come from a girl aged 2-9 years with multiple sclerosis. The CDR3 runs from the conserved cysteine through the conserved F or W. The order of the fields is clone size, D gene, V gene, J gene, CDR3 protein, CDR3 DNA. The D gene is left open where the match is weak. Size values are once, few and many counts, or a class for expanded clones, and some rows have none.

clone size: .; D gene: TRBD2; V gene: TRBV20-1; J gene: TRBJ2-1; CDR3 protein: CSARLAGGNEQFF; CDR3 DNA: TGCAGTGCTCGACTAGCGGGAGGGAATGAGCAGTTCTTC
clone size: .; D gene: .; V gene: TRBV20-1; J gene: TRBJ2-1; CDR3 protein: CSARTPQTDNEQFF; CDR3 DNA: TGCAGTGCTAGGACCCCACAAACCGACAATGAGCAGTTCTTC
clone size: .; D gene: .; V gene: TRBV29-1; J gene: TRBJ1-2; CDR3 protein: CSAQRGAGYTF; CDR3 DNA: TGCAGCGCCCAGCGGGGGGCGGGCTACACCTTC
clone size: .; D gene: TRBD2; V gene: TRBV7-2; J gene: TRBJ2-1; CDR3 protein: CAGRPPGLADSYNEQFF; CDR3 DNA: TGTGCCGGCAGGCCGCCGGGACTAGCGGACTCCTACAATGAGCAGTTCTTC
clone size: .; D gene: .; V gene: TRBV13; J gene: TRBJ2-1; CDR3 protein: CASSLGWRESHNEQFF; CDR3 DNA: TGTGCCAGCAGCTTAGGCTGGAGGGAATCTCACAATGAGCAGTTCTTC
clone size: .; D gene: .; V gene: TRBV24-1; J gene: TRBJ2-3; CDR3 protein: CATRDATSGVTDTQYF; CDR3 DNA: TGTGCCACCAGGGACGCAACCTCAGGGGTAACAGATACGCAGTATTTT
clone size: .; D gene: .; V gene: TRBV20-1; J gene: TRBJ2-5; CDR3 protein: CSASVRGAFRETQYF; CDR3 DNA: TGCAGTGCTAGCGTCCGGGGGGCCTTTCGGGAGACCCAGTACTTC
clone size: once; D gene: TRBD1; V gene: TRBV6-2/TRBV6-3; J gene: TRBJ1-2; CDR3 protein: CASRNRGRNYGYTF; CDR3 DNA: TGTGCCAGCAGAAACAGGGGGCGGAACTATGGCTACACCTTC
clone size: .; D gene: .; V gene: TRBV10-3; J gene: TRBJ2-7; CDR3 protein: CAISEEGDEQYF; CDR3 DNA: TGTGCCATCAGTGAGGAGGGAGACGAGCAGTACTTC
clone size: .; D gene: .; V gene: TRBV19; J gene: TRBJ2-2; CDR3 protein: CLGGELFF; CDR3 DNA: TGTTTGGGCGGGGAGCTGTTTTTT
clone size: .; D gene: TRBD2; V gene: TRBV5-1; J gene: TRBJ2-5; CDR3 protein: CASSPTGTSGRETQYF; CDR3 DNA: TGCGCCAGCAGCCCTACTGGGACTAGCGGGAGGGAGACCCAGTACTTC
clone size: .; D gene: .; V gene: TRBV7-2; J gene: TRBJ2-1; CDR3 protein: CASSLAGRLRARQFF; CDR3 DNA: TGTGCCAGCAGCTTAGCGGGACGTCTTCGTGCGAGGCAGTTCTTC
clone size: .; D gene: TRBD1; V gene: TRBV6-2/TRBV6-3; J gene: TRBJ2-7; CDR3 protein: CASQRGQGVFYEQYF; CDR3 DNA: TGTGCCAGCCAGCGGGGACAGGGAGTTTTCTACGAGCAGTACTTC
clone size: .; D gene: .; V gene: TRBV7-2; J gene: TRBJ2-1; CDR3 protein: CASSPSVDEQFF; CDR3 DNA: TGTGCCAGCAGTCCTTCCGTAGATGAGCAGTTCTTC
clone size: .; D gene: .; V gene: TRBV27; J gene: TRBJ2-5; CDR3 protein: CASSLLRGSETQYF; CDR3 DNA: TGTGCCAGCAGTTTACTTAGGGGGTCAGAGACCCAGTACTTC
clone size: .; D gene: .; V gene: TRBV5-1; J gene: TRBJ2-6; CDR3 protein: CASSPPPFGKTGANVLTF; CDR3 DNA: TGCGCCAGCAGCCCACCTCCTTTTGGGAAAACCGGGGCCAACGTCCTGACTTTC
clone size: .; D gene: TRBD2; V gene: TRBV20-1; J gene: TRBJ2-3; CDR3 protein: CSAAILIAGDTDTQYF; CDR3 DNA: TGCAGTGCTGCAATACTGATAGCGGGGGACACAGATACGCAGTATTTT
clone size: .; D gene: .; V gene: TRBV2; J gene: TRBJ2-1; CDR3 protein: CASRAAQFF; CDR3 DNA: TGTGCCAGCAGGGCTGCGCAGTTCTTC
clone size: few; D gene: TRBD2; V gene: TRBV7-9; J gene: TRBJ2-7; CDR3 protein: CASTREVVYEQYF; CDR3 DNA: TGTGCCAGCACACGGGAGGTAGTCTACGAGCAGTACTTC
clone size: few; D gene: TRBD1; V gene: TRBV12-3/TRBV12-4; J gene: TRBJ2-3; CDR3 protein: CASRSQGVGTDTQYF; CDR3 DNA: TGTGCCAGCAGATCCCAGGGGGTGGGCACAGATACGCAGTATTTT
clone size: few; D gene: .; V gene: TRBV12-3/TRBV12-4; J gene: TRBJ2-3; CDR3 protein: CASSLMTGTDTQYF; CDR3 DNA: TGTGCCAGCAGCCTCATGACCGGCACAGATACGCAGTATTTT
clone size: .; D gene: TRBD1; V gene: TRBV12-3/TRBV12-4; J gene: TRBJ1-2; CDR3 protein: CASSMRTGVHGYTF; CDR3 DNA: TGTGCCAGCAGTATGAGGACAGGGGTTCATGGCTACACCTTC
clone size: .; D gene: TRBD1; V gene: TRBV6-1; J gene: TRBJ2-5; CDR3 protein: CASSEASGGIETQYF; CDR3 DNA: TGTGCCAGCAGTGAAGCGTCAGGGGGCATTGAGACCCAGTACTTC
clone size: .; D gene: .; V gene: TRBV5-1; J gene: TRBJ2-1; CDR3 protein: CASSLISDGNEQFF; CDR3 DNA: TGCGCCAGCAGCTTAATCTCGGACGGCAATGAGCAGTTCTTC
clone size: .; D gene: TRBD2; V gene: TRBV7-7; J gene: TRBJ2-1; CDR3 protein: CASSLAGDYEQFF; CDR3 DNA: TGTGCTAGCAGCTTAGCGGGCGATTACGAGCAGTTCTTC
clone size: .; D gene: .; V gene: TRBV15; J gene: TRBJ2-7; CDR3 protein: CATSRDKRISYEQYF; CDR3 DNA: TGTGCCACCAGCAGAGATAAAAGGATTTCCTACGAGCAGTACTTC
clone size: .; D gene: .; V gene: TRBV9; J gene: TRBJ2-1; CDR3 protein: CASSFTGRSYNEQFF; CDR3 DNA: TGTGCCAGCAGTTTTACAGGGCGCTCCTACAATGAGCAGTTCTTC
clone size: few; D gene: TRBD1; V gene: TRBV11-1; J gene: TRBJ2-7; CDR3 protein: CASSWDRDEQYF; CDR3 DNA: TGTGCCAGCAGCTGGGACAGGGACGAGCAGTACTTC
clone size: .; D gene: .; V gene: TRBV7-6; J gene: TRBJ2-7; CDR3 protein: CASSPTPEYHEQYF; CDR3 DNA: TGTGCCAGCAGCCCCACCCCCGAGTACCATGAGCAGTACTTC
clone size: once; D gene: TRBD1; V gene: TRBV7-9; J gene: TRBJ1-4; CDR3 protein: CASSTGQGARTNEKLFF; CDR3 DNA: TGTGCCAGCAGTACGGGACAGGGGGCGCGGACTAATGAAAAACTGTTTTTT
clone size: .; D gene: .; V gene: TRBV5-1; J gene: TRBJ2-3; CDR3 protein: CASSLRVTSTDTQYF; CDR3 DNA: TGCGCCAGCAGCTTACGCGTAACTAGCACAGATACGCAGTATTTT
clone size: .; D gene: TRBD1; V gene: TRBV7-9; J gene: TRBJ2-5; CDR3 protein: CASSGWTGGGETQYF; CDR3 DNA: TGTGCCAGCAGCGGATGGACAGGGGGGGGAGAGACCCAGTACTTC
clone size: .; D gene: .; V gene: TRBV29-1; J gene: TRBJ2-3; CDR3 protein: CSGLELTDTQYF; CDR3 DNA: TGCAGCGGTTTAGAGCTCACAGATACGCAGTATTTT
clone size: .; D gene: .; V gene: TRBV10-2; J gene: TRBJ2-5; CDR3 protein: CASRLDGNQETQYF; CDR3 DNA: TGCGCCAGCCGACTGGACGGAAACCAAGAGACCCAGTACTTC
clone size: .; D gene: .; V gene: TRBV20-1; J gene: TRBJ2-7; CDR3 protein: CSAREVPADYEQYF; CDR3 DNA: TGCAGTGCTAGGGAAGTACCAGCGGACTACGAGCAGTACTTC
clone size: .; D gene: .; V gene: TRBV29-1; J gene: TRBJ2-7; CDR3 protein: CSVRRDSEQYF; CDR3 DNA: TGCAGCGTTAGGCGGGATAGCGAGCAGTACTTC
clone size: .; D gene: TRBD2; V gene: TRBV7-9; J gene: TRBJ2-4; CDR3 protein: CASSPQGLAGVRTKNIQYF; CDR3 DNA: TGTGCCAGCAGCCCCCAGGGACTAGCGGGAGTTAGGACCAAAAACATTCAGTACTTC
clone size: once; D gene: .; V gene: TRBV7-2; J gene: TRBJ2-7; CDR3 protein: CASSRYGYEQYF; CDR3 DNA: TGTGCCAGCAGCCGCTATGGTTACGAGCAGTACTTC
clone size: .; D gene: .; V gene: TRBV6-1; J gene: TRBJ1-2; CDR3 protein: CASNLGRYGYTF; CDR3 DNA: TGTGCCAGCAACCTCGGACGTTATGGCTACACCTTC
clone size: once; D gene: TRBD1; V gene: TRBV5-1; J gene: TRBJ2-1; CDR3 protein: CASSFQGQGIYNEQFF; CDR3 DNA: TGCGCCAGCAGCTTTCAGGGACAGGGGATATACAATGAGCAGTTCTTC
clone size: few; D gene: .; V gene: TRBV10-3; J gene: TRBJ1-1; CDR3 protein: CATFMTGLTEAFF; CDR3 DNA: TGTGCCACTTTCATGACAGGCCTCACTGAAGCTTTCTTT